This T cell receptor beta chain was found in a study of neurological immune-mediated disorders. Indicated time point: technical triplicate 2. Stored at -80 C, 2 million PBMCs were the source of the unsorted libraries. This CDR3 has 16 amino acids. Trimming cost V 2 bases and J 6 bases; bases outside gene matches: 9. The authors produced cDNA by 5'RACE using 10-nucleotide random UMIs. MiXCR, run by TCRdb on the 5' RACE reads, gives a single entry per CDR3 protein. The table has about 59,000 distinct CDR3 sequences, 20% to 30% seen once. Sequenced input: PBMCs. The clonotype was recovered from a man aged 55 to 69 with HTLV-1-associated myelopathy (HAM/TSP). The J gene is TRBJ2-3, the V gene TRBV12-3 or TRBV12-4; the match to TRBD2 covers 9 bases. DNA for the CDR3: TGTGCCAGCAGTTTAAGGGCTAGCGGGAATAGGGATACGCAGTATTTT. Protein sequence: CASSLRASGNRDTQYF.